This T cell receptor beta chain comes out of a study of blood T cell repertoires in COVID-19. Study summary: COVID-19 samples collected from the United States, Italy and Spain covered acute and convalescent phases. Sample material is recorded as cDNA or gDNA derived from T cells, B-cell-depleted T cells, or PBMCs.

The germline gives CDR1 SEHNR, CDR2 FQNEAQ (reference sequence). The CDR3 runs to 13 residues. Trimming removed 1 base from V and 3 bases from J, with 7 bases in between. Some clones are missing from TCRdb's copy, which holds only in-frame ones; the method was immunoSEQ multiplex PCR. This table holds some 410,000 clones, around 87% found once. V is TRBV7-9 and J is TRBJ2-7; no definite D call. The source of this sequence is a woman aged 30 to 39 with acute COVID-19. The sequenced sample consisted of PBMCs or T cells enriched from blood (not recorded which). The CDR3: CASSLGIGYEQYF. The DNA for the CDR3 is TGTGCCAGCAGCTTAGGTATCGGCTACGAGCAGTACTTC.